This TCR beta chain is drawn from a study of cytomegalovirus exposure and HLA in healthy donors. Study context: Sequencing of about 200 million T cells in an earlier analysis found 100 million to 140 million unique TCR beta sequences.

V shed 6 bases and J shed 0 bases, with 9 bases lying between them. Germline assignment: CDR1 WNHNN and CDR2 SYGVQD (reference sequence). The CDR3 length is 13 residues. The PCR ran on 60 Vbeta and 13 Jbeta primers. The repertoire was sequenced with immunoSEQ multiplex PCR; TCRdb's copy has only in-frame clones and lacks some. The sample yields about 50,000 clones, roughly 80% seen once. In this sample, this clone turned up a few times. Its antigen is currently unknown. Study-level results: Among TCR sequences, most were rare, though some public TCRs appeared in many donors. Around 160 TCR beta chains were listed as cytomegalovirus-associated. In a later analysis, most CMV-associated TCR beta chains appeared HLA-restricted.

This chain links TRBV10-1 with TRBJ2-7; D might be TRBD1 (6 bases). The clonotype originates from a man aged 30-40 years in good health and CMV-seronegative. What was sequenced was PBMCs. As DNA, the CDR3 is TGCGCCAGCAGGGAGGACAGCTCCTACGAGCAGTACTTC. This gives the protein CASREDSSYEQYF.